This T cell receptor beta chain was sequenced for a study of OX40 agonist ivuxolimab in advanced cancers. At the level of the study: The patients received agonistic anti-OX40 (CD134) antibody ivuxolimab. Prior therapy, whether anti-PD-1, anti-PD-L1 or anti-CTLA-4, was allowed, and about 40% had some. Two cutaneous melanoma patients and one hepatocellular carcinoma patient, three in all, had partial responses. The study's findings and limits: There were also nonresponders showing low normalized T-cell clonal expansion.

Concerning this clone: Antigen specificity is unknown.

CDR1 and CDR2 (germline): MDHEN, SYDVKM. The CDR3 contains 15 residues. V was pared by 6 bases and J by 6 bases, with 6 bases of the junction left unmatched. Sequencing was performed with immunoSEQ multiplex PCR; in TCRdb, only in-frame clones are kept and a portion is missing. In the table there are about 58,000 clones, about nine tenths of which are singletons. The sample here was CD4+ or CD8+ T cells sorted from blood, taken in a trial of the OX40 agonist ivuxolimab. The TCR originated in an adult with an advanced solid tumor such as melanoma, head and neck, liver or kidney cancer. The V and J genes are TRBV28 and TRBJ2-2; TRBD1 matches 11 bases. As DNA, the CDR3 is TGTGCCAGCAGGTTGGACAGGGGGCTTCCCGGGGAGCTGTTTTTT. Translating gives CASRLDRGLPGELFF.